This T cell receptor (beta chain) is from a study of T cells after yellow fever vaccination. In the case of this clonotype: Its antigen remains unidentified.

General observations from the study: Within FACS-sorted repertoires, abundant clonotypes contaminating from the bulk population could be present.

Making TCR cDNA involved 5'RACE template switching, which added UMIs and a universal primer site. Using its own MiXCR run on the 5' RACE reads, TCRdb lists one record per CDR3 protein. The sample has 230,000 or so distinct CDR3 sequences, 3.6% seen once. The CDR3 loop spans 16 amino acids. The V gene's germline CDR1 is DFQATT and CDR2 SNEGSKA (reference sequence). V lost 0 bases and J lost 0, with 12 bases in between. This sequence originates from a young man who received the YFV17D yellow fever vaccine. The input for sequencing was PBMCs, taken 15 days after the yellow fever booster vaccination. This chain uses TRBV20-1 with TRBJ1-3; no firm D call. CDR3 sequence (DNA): TGCAGTGCTAGAGAGTTTGACAAGAGCTCTGGAAACACCATATATTTT. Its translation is CSAREFDKSSGNTIYF.